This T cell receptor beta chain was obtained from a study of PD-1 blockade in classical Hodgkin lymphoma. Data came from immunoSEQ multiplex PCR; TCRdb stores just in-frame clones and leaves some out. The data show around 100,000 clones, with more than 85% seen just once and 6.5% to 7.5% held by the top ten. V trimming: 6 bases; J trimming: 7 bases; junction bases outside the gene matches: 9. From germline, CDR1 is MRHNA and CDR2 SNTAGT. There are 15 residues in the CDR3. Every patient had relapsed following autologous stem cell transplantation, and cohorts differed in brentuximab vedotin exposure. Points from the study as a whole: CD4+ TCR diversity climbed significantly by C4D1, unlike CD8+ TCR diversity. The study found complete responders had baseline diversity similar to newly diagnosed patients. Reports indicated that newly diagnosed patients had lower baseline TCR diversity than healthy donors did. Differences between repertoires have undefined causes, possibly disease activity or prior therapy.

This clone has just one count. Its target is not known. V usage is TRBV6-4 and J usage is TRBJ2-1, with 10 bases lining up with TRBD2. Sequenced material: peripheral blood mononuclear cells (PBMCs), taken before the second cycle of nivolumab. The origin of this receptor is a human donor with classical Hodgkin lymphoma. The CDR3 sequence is CASSLAGERRNEQFF. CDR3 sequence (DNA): TGTGCCAGCAGCCTAGCGGGGGAGCGTAGGAATGAGCAGTTCTTC.